This section outlines one T cell receptor beta chain sequence together with its context. Its antigen remains unknown. This specimen comes from a study of T cells in Graves' hyperthyroidism and ophthalmopathy. CDR1 and CDR2 from the germline V gene are MNHNS and SASEGT. The CDR3 runs to 17 residues. V was pared by 5 bases and J by 4 bases, with 23 bases between. Amplification targeted TCR beta CDR3 regions from RNA transcripts. In the first-round RT-PCR of the TCR CDR3, the HTBI primer set was used. Each CDR3 protein gets one entry after TCRdb re-called the multiplex PCR reads with MiXCR. Of more than 450,000 distinct CDR3 sequences in the sample, approximately 15% were seen once. General study points: Onset of ophthalmopathy came a median around 6.2 months after the model predicted it. Most thyroid clonotypes expanded above 0.001 were also detected in blood.

The source is a woman aged 40 to 50 with Graves' hyperthyroidism. What was sequenced was blood. The chain recombines TRBV6-1 with TRBJ2-5, with a possible D match to TRBD2 (7 bases). The CDR3 nucleotides read TGTGCCAGCAGTTCCCGGGCGGCGGGGGCTAGTAGAGAGACCCAGTACTTC. Translation: CASSSRAAGASRETQYF.